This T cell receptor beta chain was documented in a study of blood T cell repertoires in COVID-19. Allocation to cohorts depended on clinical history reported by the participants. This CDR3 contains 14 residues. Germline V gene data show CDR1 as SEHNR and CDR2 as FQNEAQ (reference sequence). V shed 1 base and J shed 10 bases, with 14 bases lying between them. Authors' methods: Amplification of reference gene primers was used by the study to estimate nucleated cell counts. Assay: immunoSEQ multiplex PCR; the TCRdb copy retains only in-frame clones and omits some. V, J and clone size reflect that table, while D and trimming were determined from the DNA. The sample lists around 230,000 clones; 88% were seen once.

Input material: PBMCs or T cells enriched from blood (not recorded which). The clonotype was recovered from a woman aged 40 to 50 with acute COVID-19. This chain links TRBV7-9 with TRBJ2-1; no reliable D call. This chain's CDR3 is CASSLGQMMGEQFF. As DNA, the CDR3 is TGTGCCAGCAGCTTAGGGCAGATGATGGGCGAGCAGTTCTTC.